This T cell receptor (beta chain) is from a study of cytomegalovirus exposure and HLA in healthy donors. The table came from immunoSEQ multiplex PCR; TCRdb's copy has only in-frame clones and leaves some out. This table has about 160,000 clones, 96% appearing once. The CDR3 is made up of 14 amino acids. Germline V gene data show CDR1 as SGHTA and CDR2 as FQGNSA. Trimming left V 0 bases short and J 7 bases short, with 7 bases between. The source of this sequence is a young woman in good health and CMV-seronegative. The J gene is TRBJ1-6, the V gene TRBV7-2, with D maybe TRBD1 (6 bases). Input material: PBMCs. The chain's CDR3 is CASSLAGQNSPLHF. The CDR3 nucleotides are TGTGCCAGCAGCTTAGCCGGACAGAATTCACCCCTCCACTTT.